This TCR beta chain emerged from a study of beta chain features in type 1 diabetes. Broader study findings: Shorter TCRB CDR3s, moderately but significantly so, were found in Type 1 diabetes patients in all four CD4+ subsets.

The study reverse transcribed the entire isolated RNA, so it sequenced expressed TCRB transcripts. Repertoires were generated with immunoSEQ multiplex PCR, while TCRdb's copy carries only in-frame clones and drops some. The sample consists of 630,000 or so clones, roughly 13% of them appearing once. Germline CDR1 GTSNPN, CDR2 SVGIG (reference sequence). V dropped 4 bases and J dropped 8; count of bases not matched to a gene: 0. The CDR3 spans 11 residues. Note on this clone: Its target is unknown.

This clonotype originated in a man aged 18-30 years with type 1 diabetes. The specimen sequenced was naive CD4+ T cells from blood. The chain combines TRBV30 with TRBJ1-4; 8 nucleotides line up with TRBD1. The CDR3: CAWTGGEKLFF. Here the CDR3 DNA reads TGTGCCTGGACAGGGGGCGAAAAACTGTTTTTT.